The rows below give T cell receptor beta chains drawn from one sample of a study of T cell responses to AZD1222 COVID-19 vaccine. The method was immunoSEQ multiplex PCR; TCRdb's version includes in-frame clones alone and lacks a portion of them. This sample has 150,000 to 200,000 clones, with 80% to 95% found just once. This sample comprised peripheral blood, obtained 28 days after the second AZD1222 dose. The receptors were sampled from an adult who received the AZD1222 COVID-19 vaccine. Both conserved end residues are part of each CDR3. D genes are given only for firm matches. Size tells how often a clone was seen (once, few, many) or the class of an expanded clone, and some rows leave it out.

v_gene	j_gene	abundance	d_gene	CDR3nt	CDR3aa
TRBV7-2	TRBJ2-7	once	TRBD1	TGTGCCAGCAGGGGGGACAGCTACGAGCAGTACTTC	CASRGDSYEQYF
TRBV7-2	TRBJ2-5	few	TRBD1	TGTGCCAGCAGCTTAGAAGATCGACAGGGTGGAGAGACCCAGTACTTC	CASSLEDRQGGETQYF
TRBV29-1	TRBJ2-7	-	TRBD1	TGCAGCGCCAGAAGGACAGGGGGCTACGAGCAGTACTTC	CSARRTGGYEQYF
TRBV28	TRBJ2-1	few	TRBD2	TGTGCCAGCAGCCGCCGGGAGGAATACAATGAGCAGTTCTTC	CASSRREEYNEQFF
TRBV7-7	TRBJ2-5	-	-	TGTGCTAGCAGCTTAGGTAGCCCGGGGCAGCAAGAGACCCAGTACTTC	CASSLGSPGQQETQYF
TRBV19	TRBJ2-2	once	-	TGTGCCAGTAGCCGAGGACAGCTCAACACCGGGGAGCTGTTTTTT	CASSRGQLNTGELFF
TRBV7-3	TRBJ2-7	-	TRBD1	TGTGCCAGCAGCTCTGGGGGACAGGGGGTTGAGCAGTACTTC	CASSSGGQGVEQYF
TRBV14	TRBJ2-3	-	TRBD2	TGTGCCAGCAGCCCGCAATTCACGGGGGGTACGCAGTATTTT	CASSPQFTGGTQYF
TRBV4-2	TRBJ2-3	-	-	TGTGCCAGCAGCCAAGAAAGCGGATATGATACGCAGTATTTT	CASSQESGYDTQYF
TRBV7-9	TRBJ2-7	-	-	TGTGCCAGCAGCTTGGGTGGGGACTCAAACGAGCAGTACTTC	CASSLGGDSNEQYF
TRBV5-1	TRBJ2-7	-	TRBD2	TGCGCCAGCAGCTTTGGGGGCGGGAGGGCCCGGTCCTACGAGCAGTACTTC	CASSFGGGRARSYEQYF
TRBV7-2	TRBJ1-5	-	-	TGTGCCAGCAGCTTAGAGCCAGGGGGCAATCAGCCCCAGCATTTT	CASSLEPGGNQPQHF
TRBV29-1	TRBJ1-5	once	-	TGCAGCGTTGACTCGGGGCCGGGTCAGCCCCAGCATTTT	CSVDSGPGQPQHF
TRBV4-2	TRBJ1-1	-	-	TGTGCCAGCAGCCGGGGGTACACTGAAGCTTTCTTT	CASSRGYTEAFF
TRBV30	TRBJ2-7	-	-	TGTGCCTGGAGTCGCAAAAACACAGGGTCCCACGAACAGTACTTC	CAWSRKNTGSHEQYF
TRBV3-1/TRBV3-2	TRBJ1-5	-	-	TGTGCCAGCAGCCAAGGGGGGTGGGGGGCGGATAGCAATCAGCCCCAGCATTTT	CASSQGGWGADSNQPQHF
TRBV7-9	TRBJ2-3	-	-	TGTGCCAGCAGCTTACAAACAGATACGCAGTATTTT	CASSLQTDTQYF
TRBV11-2	TRBJ2-6	few	TRBD2	TGTGCCAGCAGCTTAGGTCCAGCGGGAGGGTCTGGGGCCAACGTCCTGACTTTC	CASSLGPAGGSGANVLTF
TRBV6-4	TRBJ2-1	-	-	TGTGCCAGCAGTGTTGATAGGAGCGCTGGGTCGCAGTTCTTC	CASSVDRSAGSQFF
TRBV7-2	TRBJ2-7	-	-	TGTGCCAGCAGCTTAGGGGCTAGCGCCTCCTACGAGCAGTACTTC	CASSLGASASYEQYF
TRBV6-2/TRBV6-3	TRBJ2-3	-	-	TGTGCCAGCAGTTGGGCAGGCACAGATACGCAGTATTTT	CASSWAGTDTQYF
TRBV27	TRBJ1-1	many	-	TGTGCCAGCAGTCCCCACAAGGGCACTGAAGCTTTCTTT	CASSPHKGTEAFF
TRBV5-6	TRBJ1-3	few	-	TGTGCCAGCAGTTGGGAAGGACGGACGAACTCTGGAAACACCATATATTTT	CASSWEGRTNSGNTIYF
TRBV2	TRBJ1-4	-	-	TGTGCCAGGGCGGGGGCAGGGAATGAAAAACTGTTTTTT	CARAGAGNEKLFF
TRBV7-3	TRBJ2-1	-	TRBD1	TGTGCCAGCAGCACCCAGGGGGCAACCCTTCAGTTCTTC	CASSTQGATLQFF
TRBV7-2	TRBJ1-6	-	-	TGTGCCAGCAGCTTCAACTTCCCACCCCTCCACTTT	CASSFNFPPLHF